These 11 T cell receptor beta chains were sequenced from one sample in a study of shared clonotypes between healthy human individuals. TCRdb's copy holds only in-frame clones and misses some; the assay was immunoSEQ multiplex PCR. Of some 2,000,000 clones detected, 95% appear once; the ten largest clones hold 0.1% to 0.15%. The sample comprised naive CD4+ T cells sorted from blood. Specified subset: CD45RA+ positively selected. Receptors were obtained from a man younger than 35 in good health.

V usage is TRBV2 and J usage is TRBJ2-1; D not resolved. The CDR3 contains 13 residues. CDR1 is SNHLY, CDR2 FYNNEI, per germline. V gave up 4 bases and J gave up 1 base, with 5 bases separating them. The CDR3 sequence is CASSGRSYNEQFF. CDR3 nucleotide sequence: TGTGCCAGCAGTGGCCGGTCCTACAATGAGCAGTTCTTC.

The table lists this clone with a count of one. This could be a read error, since a much larger clone is one nucleotide away. The genes are TRBV7-8 and TRBJ1-2; no reliable D call. This CDR3 is built from 13 residues. Germline V CDR1 and CDR2: SGHVS, FQNEAQ. V gave up 0 bases and J gave up 5 bases, with 7 bases separating them. The CDR3 loop is CASSLAKDYGYTF. The CDR3 DNA is TGTGCCAGCAGCTTAGCGAAGGATTATGGCTACACCTTC. The full variable domain, its missing parts supplied by reference TRBV7-8 and TRBJ1-2, is GAGVSQSPRYKVAKRGQDVALRCDPISGHVSLFWYQQALGQGPEFLTYFQNEAQLDKSGLPSDRFFAERPEGSVSTLKIQRTQQEDSAVYLCASSLAKDYGYTFGSGTRLTVV.

J is TRBJ2-7 and V is TRBV11-2; 7 bases line up with TRBD2. With 5 bases clipped from V and 4 bases from J, the junction kept 8 bases outside the gene matches. This CDR3 is 14 amino acids long. Germline V CDR1 and CDR2: SGHAT, FQNNGV. The CDR3 DNA reads as TGTGCCAGCAGCCCCCGACCAGCGGGGTACGAGCAGTACTTC. This sequence encodes CASSPRPAGYEQYF.

The chain is built from TRBV7-2 and TRBJ2-7; 9 bases are shared with TRBD2. V trimming: 1 base; J trimming: 4 bases; junction bases outside the gene matches: 8. Germline CDR1 reads SGHTA; CDR2 reads FQGNSA. This CDR3 is 16 amino acids long. CDR3 DNA: TGTGCCAGCAGCTTAGTAGGGGCTAGCGGGGAGTACGAGCAGTACTTC. Its protein product is CASSLVGASGEYEQYF. The whole variable domain, remainder taken from reference TRBV7-2 and TRBJ2-7, is GAGVSQSPSNKVTEKGKDVELRCDPISGHTALYWYRQSLGQGLEFLIYFQGNSAPDKSGLPSDRFSAERTGGSVSTLTIQRTQQEDSAVYLCASSLVGASGEYEQYFGPGTRLTVT.

This clone came up once. J is TRBJ2-3 and V is TRBV29-1, with D hard to call. This CDR3 is 13 amino acids long. The germline CDR1 and CDR2 sequences are SQVTM and ANQGSEA. The ends were cut back, 2 bases at V and 3 bases at J, with 9 bases in the middle. The CDR3 loop reads CSVESHGTDTQYF. The CDR3 DNA is TGCAGCGTTGAAAGTCATGGAACAGATACGCAGTATTTT.

The chain carries TRBV18 and TRBJ2-2; D not resolved. Germline V gene data show CDR1 as KGHSH and CDR2 as LQKENI. V lost 3 bases, J lost 1 base, and 15 bases lay in between. This CDR3 contains 17 residues. This CDR3 is CASSPVRLQLNTGELFF. CDR3 DNA: TGTGCCAGCTCACCGGTCCGCCTACAGCTGAACACCGGGGAGCTGTTTTTT.

This clone showed up just once. This chain links TRBV28 with TRBJ2-7, with 9 bases identical to TRBD1. Germline assignment: CDR1 MDHEN and CDR2 SYDVKM. This CDR3 has 16 amino acids. V shed 6 bases, J shed 4 bases, and the junction held 13 bases outside the gene matches. In nucleotides, the CDR3 is TGTGCCAGCAGGGCCCGTCTGGGGACAGGGAGGTACGAGCAGTACTTC. Translated: CASRARLGTGRYEQYF.

The table lists this clone with a count of one. This chain connects TRBV5-1 to TRBJ2-6; 7 nucleotides line up with TRBD1. The germline gives CDR1 SGHRS, CDR2 YFSETQ. Trimming cost V 0 bases and J 0 bases; bases outside gene matches: 3. This CDR3 has 17 residues. The CDR3 sequence: CASSLATGSSGANVLTF. The DNA of the CDR3 is TGCGCCAGCAGCTTGGCGACAGGGTCCTCTGGGGCCAACGTCCTGACTTTC.

V gene TRBV9 combines with J gene TRBJ2-2, with D unresolved. Per germline, CDR1 SGDLS and CDR2 YYNGEE. The CDR3 has 13 residues. V was clipped by 5 bases and J by 1 base, with 6 bases between them. CDR3 DNA sequence: TGTGCCAGCAGGACATTGAACACCGGGGAGCTGTTTTTT. Protein product: CASRTLNTGELFF. The whole variable domain, remainder taken from reference TRBV9 and TRBJ2-2, is DSGVTQTPKHLITATGQRVTLRCSPRSGDLSVYWYQQSLDQGLQFLIQYYNGEERAKGNILERFSAQQFPDLHSELNLSSLELGDSALYFCASRTLNTGELFFGEGSRLTVL.

V and J are TRBV7-9 and TRBJ2-7; either TRBD1 or TRBD2 may supply D (7 bases each). The length of the CDR3 is 15 residues. The germline gives CDR1 SEHNR, CDR2 FQNEAQ (reference sequence). The germline V and J ends were trimmed by 5 bases and 3 bases, with 17 bases remaining between them. The CDR3 loop reads CASSLTGEGYYEQYF. CDR3 nucleotides: TGTGCCAGCAGCCTAACAGGGGAGGGTTACTACGAGCAGTACTTC.

The V gene is TRBV18, the J gene TRBJ1-6, with a possible D match to TRBD1 (6 bases). Germline V gene lookup returns CDR1 KGHSH and CDR2 LQKENI. V lost 2 bases to trimming and J lost 10 bases, with 12 bases between them. The CDR3 spans 14 residues. The CDR3 coding sequence is TGTGCCAGCTCACCATGGGGGGGCACCTCACCCCTCCACTTT. Protein product: CASSPWGGTSPLHF.